The T cell receptor (beta chain) described here comes from a study of beta chain features in type 1 diabetes. Study-level background: What patients shared with healthy donors was a similar profile of age, gender and cell yields.

This clone has only a few counts. TCRB transcripts that were expressed got sequenced, as all of the isolated RNA had been reverse transcribed. The assay was immunoSEQ multiplex PCR, and TCRdb's table has in-frame clones only and misses some. The repertoire includes under 250,000 clones, 11% of them detected once, and 1% to 1.5% sits in the top ten. Trimming took off 6 bases at V and 1 base at J, with 12 bases between the two ends. The CDR3 is 14 amino acids. Germline-derived CDR1 and CDR2 are SQVTM and ANQGSEA. The material sequenced was central memory CD4+ T cells from blood. This chain joins TRBV29-1 and TRBJ2-2; D tentatively fits TRBD1 or TRBD2 (5 bases each). The clonotype comes from a man aged 18 to 30 in good health. CDR3 sequence (DNA): TGCAGCGTCCCCGGGACGGTGAACACCGGGGAGCTGTTTTTT. Translating it yields CSVPGTVNTGELFF.